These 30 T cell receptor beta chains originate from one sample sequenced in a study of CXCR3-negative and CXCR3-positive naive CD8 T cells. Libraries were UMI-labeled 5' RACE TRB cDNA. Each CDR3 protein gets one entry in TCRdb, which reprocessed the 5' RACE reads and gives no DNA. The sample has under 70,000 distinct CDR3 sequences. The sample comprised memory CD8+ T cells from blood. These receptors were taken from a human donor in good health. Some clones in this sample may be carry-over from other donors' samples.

The CDR3 sequence is CASSIASTGAQYF. The chain carries TRBV19 and TRBJ2-5; TCRdb designates TRBD1, a call that cannot be tested without DNA. This CDR3 contains 13 residues. In germline, CDR1 is LNHDA, CDR2 SQIVND (reference sequence).

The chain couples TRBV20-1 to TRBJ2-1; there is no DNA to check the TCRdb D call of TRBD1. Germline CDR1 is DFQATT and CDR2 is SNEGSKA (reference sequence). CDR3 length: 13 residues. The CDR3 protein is CSATTYYRDEQFF.

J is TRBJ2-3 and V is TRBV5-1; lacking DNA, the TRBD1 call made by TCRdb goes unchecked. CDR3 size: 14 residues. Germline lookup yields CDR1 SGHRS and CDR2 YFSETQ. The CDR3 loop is CASSLDRGTDTQYF.

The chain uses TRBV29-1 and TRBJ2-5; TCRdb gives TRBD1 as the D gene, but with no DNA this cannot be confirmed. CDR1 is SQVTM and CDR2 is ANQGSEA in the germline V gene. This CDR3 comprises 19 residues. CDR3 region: CSVDNVDLQGGEGQETQYF.

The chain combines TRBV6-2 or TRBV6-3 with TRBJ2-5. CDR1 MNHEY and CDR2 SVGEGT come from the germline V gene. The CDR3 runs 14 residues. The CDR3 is CASTHAADQETQYF.

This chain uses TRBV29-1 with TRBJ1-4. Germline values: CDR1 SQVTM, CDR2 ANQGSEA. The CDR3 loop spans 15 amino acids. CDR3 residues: CSVVGRAATNEKLFF.

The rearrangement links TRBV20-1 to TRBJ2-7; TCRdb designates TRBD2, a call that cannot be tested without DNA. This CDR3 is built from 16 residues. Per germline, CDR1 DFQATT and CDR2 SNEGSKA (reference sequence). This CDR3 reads CSARDKGLAESYEQYF.

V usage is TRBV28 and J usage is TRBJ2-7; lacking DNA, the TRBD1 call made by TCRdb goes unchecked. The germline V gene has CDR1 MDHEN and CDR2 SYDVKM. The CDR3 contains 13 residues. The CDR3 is CASRWTGTYEQYF.

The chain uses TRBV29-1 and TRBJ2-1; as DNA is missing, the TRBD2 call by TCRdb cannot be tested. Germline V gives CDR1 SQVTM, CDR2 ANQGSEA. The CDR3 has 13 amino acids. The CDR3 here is CSSRGGGYNEQFF.

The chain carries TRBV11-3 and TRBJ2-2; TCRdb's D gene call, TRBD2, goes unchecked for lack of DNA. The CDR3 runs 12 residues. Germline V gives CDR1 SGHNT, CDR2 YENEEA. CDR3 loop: CASSWRPGELFF.

CDR3 sequence: CASSLRGLPNTGELFF. The chain combines TRBV7-8 with TRBJ2-2. The CDR3 length is 16 residues. The V gene's germline CDR1 is SGHVS and CDR2 FQNEAQ.

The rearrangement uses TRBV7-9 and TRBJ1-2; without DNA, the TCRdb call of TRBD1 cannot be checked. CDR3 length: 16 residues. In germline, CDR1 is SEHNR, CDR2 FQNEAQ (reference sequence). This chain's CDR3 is CASSLGPGQPLVSYTF.

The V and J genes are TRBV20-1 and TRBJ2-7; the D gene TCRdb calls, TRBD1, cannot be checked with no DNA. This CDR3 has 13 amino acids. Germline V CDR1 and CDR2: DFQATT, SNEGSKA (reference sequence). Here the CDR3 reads CSARDREPYEQYF.

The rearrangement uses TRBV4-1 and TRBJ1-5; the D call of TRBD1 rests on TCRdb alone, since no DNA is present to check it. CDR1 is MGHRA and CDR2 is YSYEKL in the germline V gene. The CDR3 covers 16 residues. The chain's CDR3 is CASSQVGQGYSQPQHF.

CDR3 region: CASSQEVGYTEAFF. The chain couples TRBV14 to TRBJ1-1. Germline CDR1 reads SGHDN; CDR2 reads FVKESK. This CDR3 has 14 amino acids.

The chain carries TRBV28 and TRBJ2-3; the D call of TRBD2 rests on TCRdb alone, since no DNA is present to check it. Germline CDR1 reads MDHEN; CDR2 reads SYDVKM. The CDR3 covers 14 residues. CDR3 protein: CASTSYGEADTQYF. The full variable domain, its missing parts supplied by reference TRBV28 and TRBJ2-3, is DVKVTQSSRYLVKRTGEKVFLECVQDMDHENMFWYRQDPGLGLRLIYFSYDVKMKEKGDIPEGYSVSREKKERFSLILESASTNQTSMYLCASTSYGEADTQYFGPGTRLTVL.

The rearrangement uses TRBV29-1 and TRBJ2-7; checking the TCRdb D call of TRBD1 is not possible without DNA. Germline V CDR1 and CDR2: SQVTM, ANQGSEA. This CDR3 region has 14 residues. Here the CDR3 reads CSVEEMGGNYEQYF.

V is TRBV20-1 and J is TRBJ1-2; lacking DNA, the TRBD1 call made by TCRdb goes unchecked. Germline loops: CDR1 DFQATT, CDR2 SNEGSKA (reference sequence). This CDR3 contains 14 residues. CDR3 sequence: CSAPPGQGPYGYTF.

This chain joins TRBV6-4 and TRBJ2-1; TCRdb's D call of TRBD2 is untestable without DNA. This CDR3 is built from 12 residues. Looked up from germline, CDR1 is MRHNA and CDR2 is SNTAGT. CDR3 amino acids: CASSSGGGEQFF.

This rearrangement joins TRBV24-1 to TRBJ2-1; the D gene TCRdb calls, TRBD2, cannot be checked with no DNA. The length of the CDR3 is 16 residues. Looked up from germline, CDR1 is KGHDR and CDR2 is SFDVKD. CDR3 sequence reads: CATSEGSGSSYNEQFF.

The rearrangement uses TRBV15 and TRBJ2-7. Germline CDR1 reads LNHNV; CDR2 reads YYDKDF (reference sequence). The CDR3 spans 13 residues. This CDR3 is CATSRTSSYEQYF. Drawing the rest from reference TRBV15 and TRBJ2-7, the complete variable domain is DAMVIQNPRYQVTQFGKPVTLSCSQTLNHNVMYWYQQKSSQAPKLLFHYYDKDFNNEADTPDNFQSRRPNTSFCFLDIRSPGLGDTAMYLCATSRTSSYEQYFGPGTRLTVT.

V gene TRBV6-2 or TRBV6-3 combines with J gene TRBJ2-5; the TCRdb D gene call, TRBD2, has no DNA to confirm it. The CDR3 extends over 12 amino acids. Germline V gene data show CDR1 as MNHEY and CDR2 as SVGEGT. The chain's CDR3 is CAHGPTQETQYF.

This CDR3 is CSAREDSIYGYTF. J is TRBJ1-2 and V is TRBV20-1; the TRBD1 assignment by TCRdb is unverifiable without DNA. Germline loops: CDR1 DFQATT, CDR2 SNEGSKA (reference sequence). The CDR3 spans 13 residues.

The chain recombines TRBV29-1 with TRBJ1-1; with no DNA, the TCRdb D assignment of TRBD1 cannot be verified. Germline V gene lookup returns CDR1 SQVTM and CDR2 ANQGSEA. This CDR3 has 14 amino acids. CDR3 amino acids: CSVEAGTYWTEAFF.

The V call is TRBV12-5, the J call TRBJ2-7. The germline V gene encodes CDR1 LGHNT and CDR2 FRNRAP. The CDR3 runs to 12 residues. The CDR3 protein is CASGPRPYEQYF.

CDR3 residues: CASSYRTGGTGELFF. This chain uses TRBV6-5 with TRBJ2-2; TCRdb's D gene call, TRBD2, goes unchecked for lack of DNA. Germline CDR1 is MNHEY and CDR2 is SVGAGI. CDR3 length: 15 amino acids.

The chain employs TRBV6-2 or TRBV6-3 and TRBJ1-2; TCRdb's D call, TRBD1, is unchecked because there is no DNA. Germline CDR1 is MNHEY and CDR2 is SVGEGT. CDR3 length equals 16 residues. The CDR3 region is CASSYSETATNYGYTF.

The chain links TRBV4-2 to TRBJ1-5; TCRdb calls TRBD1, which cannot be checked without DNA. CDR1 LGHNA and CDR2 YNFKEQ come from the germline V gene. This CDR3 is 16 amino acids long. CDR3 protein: CASSQDPGGPNQPQHF.

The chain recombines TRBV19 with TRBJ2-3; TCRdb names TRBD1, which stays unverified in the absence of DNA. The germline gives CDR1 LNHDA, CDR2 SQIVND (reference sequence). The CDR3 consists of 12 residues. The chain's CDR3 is CASDAGTDTQYF.

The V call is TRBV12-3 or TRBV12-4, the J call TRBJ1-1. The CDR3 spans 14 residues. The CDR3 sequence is CASSFRGAGTEAFF.